The rows below give T cell receptor beta chains drawn from one sample of a study of blood T cell repertoires in COVID-19. The protocol was immunoSEQ multiplex PCR, while the TCRdb copy is restricted to in-frame clones and leaves out a portion. This table holds approximately 100,000 clones, about 87% found once. The specimen sequenced was peripheral blood. The source is a human donor with COVID-19, enrolled during active disease. The donor label of this sample is uncertain. CDR3s include the opening cysteine and the closing phenylalanine or tryptophan. A D gene is named only where the DNA matches it firmly. A row's size may be missing; if present it is once, few, many or a size class.

V	size	D	J	CDR3	DNA
TRBV3-1/TRBV3-2	.	.	TRBJ1-6	CASSQEATPGNSPLHF	TGTGCCAGCAGCCAAGAGGCGACACCGGGAAATTCACCCCTCCACTTT
TRBV6-5	.	TRBD1	TRBJ1-2	CASSYSDRVGYTF	TGTGCCAGCAGTTACTCTGACAGGGTCGGCTACACCTTC
TRBV7-9	.	.	TRBJ1-2	CASSAGRANYGYTF	TGTGCCAGCAGCGCGGGACGGGCTAACTATGGCTACACCTTC
TRBV6-4	.	TRBD2	TRBJ2-2	CASRKSGGAAGELFF	TGTGCCAGCAGGAAAAGCGGGGGGGCCGCCGGGGAGCTGTTTTTT
TRBV2	.	.	TRBJ1-5	CASKGDGNQPQHF	TGTGCCAGTAAGGGGGACGGCAATCAGCCCCAGCATTTT
TRBV5-1	.	TRBD1	TRBJ1-2	CASSLGWGQGYGYTF	TGCGCCAGCAGCTTGGGTTGGGGACAGGGTTATGGCTACACCTTC
TRBV5-1	.	TRBD1	TRBJ2-5	CASTTAPGQGETQYF	TGCGCCAGCACAACCGCCCCTGGACAGGGAGAGACCCAGTACTTC
TRBV25-1	few	TRBD1	TRBJ1-1	CASSAQGAGFTMNTEAFF	TGTGCCAGCAGTGCACAGGGGGCGGGCTTCACTATGAACACTGAAGCTTTCTTT
TRBV6-5	.	TRBD1	TRBJ1-1	CASSLQGGGTEAFF	TGTGCCAGCAGTCTACAGGGGGGTGGCACTGAAGCTTTCTTT
TRBV6-5	.	.	TRBJ1-2	CASRKTGINYGYTF	TGTGCCAGCAGGAAAACAGGGATTAACTATGGCTACACCTTC
TRBV20-1	.	.	TRBJ1-2	CSAETGYGYTF	TGCAGTGCGGAGACAGGTTATGGCTACACCTTC
TRBV6-5	.	.	TRBJ2-5	CASSYSRLQETQYF	TGTGCCAGCAGTTACTCGAGGCTTCAAGAGACCCAGTACTTC
TRBV3-1/TRBV3-2	.	.	TRBJ1-4	CASSQDPGEGEKLFF	TGTGCCAGCAGCCAAGATCCAGGGGAAGGAGAAAAACTGTTTTTT
TRBV14	.	TRBD1	TRBJ1-6	CASSRETGSEGPLHF	TGTGCCAGCAGCCGGGAGACAGGGTCGGAAGGGCCCCTCCACTTT
TRBV6-5	.	.	TRBJ1-2	CASSDKDYGYTF	TGTGCCAGCTCCGACAAAGACTATGGCTACACCTTC
TRBV2	.	TRBD2	TRBJ2-7	CASSEGGTSRSESYEQYF	TGTGCCAGCAGTGAAGGGGGGACTAGCAGAAGTGAGTCCTACGAGCAGTACTTC
TRBV4-2	.	.	TRBJ1-3	CASSPGPGGNTIYF	TGTGCCAGCAGCCCCGGGCCCGGGGGGAACACCATATATTTT
TRBV29-1	.	TRBD1	TRBJ2-1	CNVRTGSNEQFF	TGCAATGTTCGGACAGGTTCCAATGAGCAGTTCTTC